This T cell receptor beta chain was sequenced in a study of T cell responses to AZD1222 COVID-19 vaccine (dated by TCRdb to about 2021). Regarding the study in general: AZD1222 recipients whose second dose came at about 4 weeks and those whose second dose came at about 12 weeks were combined into one group, since spike-specific TCR depth and breadth did not differ between the two schedules. TCR sequencing was performed for roughly 250 trial participants, of whom about 200 were given two doses of AZD1222 and approximately 26 were given two doses of MenACWY control vaccine. Trial participants were enrolled by age into subgroups of 18-55, 56-69 and 70-plus years, and 148, 28 and 57 TCR-sequenced participants, respectively, were included in these subgroups.

Note on this clone: The antigen this receptor binds is unknown. Base qualities are not recorded, but no much larger clone differs from it by a single base. Other DNA sequences of this sample code for an identical CDR3.

A distance of 6 bases separates the germline ends of V and J, which lose 3 bases and 1 base respectively. From the cysteine through the phenylalanine, the CDR3 covers 13 amino acids. Only the CDR3 DNA stays, 39 bases, in frame from base 1. CDR1 KGHSH and CDR2 LQKENI were looked up in the germline V gene. Summary of the overall study and its limitations: A significant rise in spike-specific TCR breadth and depth was observed after two AZD1222 doses relative to day 0 and relative to MenACWY recipients. Participants were mostly white British, with more females than males. The authors suggested clonal diversity may have been underestimated. Because no day 14 peak-response samples were available, the repertoires could be characterized only after the peak T cell response. In the small 56-69-year group, the increase in depth fell short of significance, most likely because of low power. Reportedly, almost half of the unique spike-specific TCRs recognized epitopes lying outside the regions that are mutated in the B.1.351 and B.1.1.7 variants. Conclusions about previously exposed vaccinees were limited because only six AZD1222 recipients were SARS-CoV-2 seropositive at baseline. The whole spike protein was spanned by vaccine-associated CD4 TCRs, and dominant responses were seen in regions 160-218 and 743-854.

The CDR3 regions of human TCRbeta chains were analyzed by immunosequencing. The authors' pipeline ran thus. Repertoire TCRs were matched against a reference library of SARS-CoV-2-specific TCRs generated with the MIRA antigen-specificity platform. Breadth was defined as the fraction of unique TCRs that were SARS-CoV-2-associated, and depth was defined as the fraction of total T cells that were SARS-CoV-2-associated. Using the MIRA data, each spike-specific TCR was mapped to the spike region that the TCR reacts to and placed in a CD4 or CD8 class. Log10-transformed breadth and depth values were compared by one-way ANOVA with Sidak's multiple comparisons tests. Held by TCRdb, this immuneACCESS table contains in-frame sequences only and omits some clones. Under half of the omission traces to an unresolved V gene where checked; the cause of the rest is unknown. Clonal size and the V and J genes are those of that table, whereas D and trimming came from the DNA. This sample has about 190,000 clones in its table, and approximately 91% of those were observed once. The ten largest account for 0.99% of the sample.

The time point label here, explained by the study, means: baseline before first vaccination. The vaccinee samples were drawn from two UK trials, COV001 and COV002, one of which was a single-blind randomized controlled phase 2/3 trial testing AZD1222 (ChAdOx1 nCoV-19) in healthy adults. For TCRbeta chain sequencing, PBMC samples were collected from trial participants at day 0 and at day 28 after the second dose. The sequence was collected from an adult in good health. Sample: peripheral blood, taken on day 0 of AZD1222 vaccination. The V and J genes are TRBV18 and TRBJ1-1; the D segment could be TRBD1, given 5 matching bases. The encoded CDR3 is CASSPTGNTEAFF. The bases are TGTGCCAGCTCACCCACAGGGAACACTGAAGCTTTCTTT.